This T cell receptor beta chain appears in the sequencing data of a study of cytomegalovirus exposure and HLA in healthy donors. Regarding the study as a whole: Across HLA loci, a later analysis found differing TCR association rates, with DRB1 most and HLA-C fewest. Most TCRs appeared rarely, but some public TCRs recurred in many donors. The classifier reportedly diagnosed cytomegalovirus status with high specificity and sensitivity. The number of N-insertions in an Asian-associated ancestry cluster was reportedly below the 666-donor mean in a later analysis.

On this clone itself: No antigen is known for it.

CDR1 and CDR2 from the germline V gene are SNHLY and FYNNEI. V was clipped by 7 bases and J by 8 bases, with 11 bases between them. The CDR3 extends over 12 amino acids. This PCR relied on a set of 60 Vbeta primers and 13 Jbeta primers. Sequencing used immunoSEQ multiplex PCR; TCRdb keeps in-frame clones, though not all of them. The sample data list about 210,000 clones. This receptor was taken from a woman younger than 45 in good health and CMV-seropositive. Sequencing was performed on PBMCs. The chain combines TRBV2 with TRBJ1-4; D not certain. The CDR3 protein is CASNIIREKLFF. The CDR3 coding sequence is TGTGCCAGCAATATAATACGGGAAAAACTGTTTTTT. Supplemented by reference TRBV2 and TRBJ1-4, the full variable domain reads EPEVTQTPSHQVTQMGQEVILRCVPISNHLYFYWYRQILGQKVEFLVSFYNNEISEKSEIFDDQFSVERPDGSNFTLKIRSTKLEDSAMYFCASNIIREKLFFGSGTQLSVL.